A single sample gave rise to the 30 T cell receptor beta chains below, sequenced in a study of T cell responses to AZD1222 COVID-19 vaccine. Here immunoSEQ multiplex PCR was the method, and the copy in TCRdb shows in-frame clones only, minus some. The table includes about 110,000 clones, 89% detected once. The sequenced sample was peripheral blood, obtained 28 days after the second AZD1222 dose. The receptors shown here come from an adult who received the AZD1222 COVID-19 vaccine.

This clone showed up just once. J is TRBJ2-7 and V is TRBV19; no firm D call. V shed 6 bases and J shed 0 bases, with 12 bases lying between them. Germline V CDR1 and CDR2: LNHDA, SQIVND (reference sequence). The CDR3 length is 14 residues. CDR3 nucleotide sequence: TGTGCCAGTAGCGGCGCAATGAGCTCCTACGAGCAGTACTTC. It specifies CASSGAMSSYEQYF.

V usage is TRBV11-2 and J usage is TRBJ2-2, with 7 positions matching TRBD2. Germline CDR1 reads SGHAT; CDR2 reads FQNNGV. The CDR3 runs 15 residues. The V and J ends lost 5 bases and 3 bases, in that order; junction bases with no gene match: 6. This CDR3 is CASSPSGGYTGELFF. DNA of the CDR3: TGTGCCAGCAGCCCATCGGGGGGATACACCGGGGAGCTGTTTTTT.

The rearrangement uses TRBV20-1 and TRBJ1-2; D is uncertain. The ends were cut back, 0 bases at V and 8 bases at J, with 7 bases in the middle. The CDR3 is 11 residues long. Looked up from germline, CDR1 is DFQATT and CDR2 is SNEGSKA (reference sequence). CDR3 residues: CSAREYAGYTF. CDR3 nucleotide sequence: TGCAGTGCTAGAGAGTACGCAGGCTACACCTTC.

V gene TRBV28 combines with J gene TRBJ1-2, with 9 bases matching TRBD1. V trimming: 4 bases; J trimming: 4 bases; junction bases outside the gene matches: 10. Germline values: CDR1 MDHEN, CDR2 SYDVKM. The CDR3 has 16 amino acids. The CDR3 nucleotides are TGTGCCAGCAGTTCACGAATCGGACAGGGGAGCTATGGCTACACCTTC. Protein: CASSSRIGQGSYGYTF.

The chain combines TRBV3-1 (or the pseudogene TRBV3-2) with TRBJ1-4; tentative D call: TRBD1 (6 bases). Germline V gene data show CDR1 as LGHDT and CDR2 as YNNKEL (reference sequence). The CDR3 has 15 residues. The V and J ends lost 0 bases and 3 bases respectively, with 8 bases between them. This CDR3 reads CASSQEGGANEKLFF. DNA for the CDR3: TGTGCCAGCAGCCAAGAAGGGGGGGCTAATGAAAAACTGTTTTTT.

A few counts support this clone. The V gene is TRBV19, the J gene TRBJ2-3; D not certain. The germline V and J ends were trimmed by 6 bases and 6 bases, with 7 bases remaining between them. The germline CDR1 and CDR2 sequences are LNHDA and SQIVND (reference sequence). The CDR3 totals 11 residues. The CDR3 is CASRRLDTQYF. The CDR3 region has the DNA TGTGCCAGTAGAAGGTTGGATACGCAGTATTTT. Supplemented by reference TRBV19 and TRBJ2-3, the full variable domain reads DGGITQSPKYLFRKEGQNVTLSCEQNLNHDAMYWYRQDPGQGLRLIYYSQIVNDFQKGDIAEGYSVSREKKESFPLTVTSAQKNPTAFYLCASRRLDTQYFGPGTRLTVL.

This chain links TRBV2 with TRBJ2-2; the match to TRBD1 covers 7 bases. Per germline, CDR1 SNHLY and CDR2 FYNNEI. The J segment lost 5 bases and the V segment lost 4 bases, leaving 7 bases of the junction unmatched. There are 15 residues in the CDR3. The DNA for the CDR3 is TGTGCCAGCAGTGGTCAGGGGGTACGGACCGGGGAGCTGTTTTTT. Translating gives CASSGQGVRTGELFF.

This chain uses TRBV12-3 or TRBV12-4 with TRBJ2-7; D is ambiguous. V dropped 3 bases and J dropped 6 bases, with 6 bases sitting between them. The CDR3 contains 11 residues. Here the CDR3 reads CASSLSSEQYF. For the CDR3, the DNA is TGTGCCAGCAGTTTGTCGAGCGAGCAGTACTTC.

The rearrangement joins TRBV11-1 to TRBJ2-3; possibly TRBD2 for D (5 bases). This CDR3 is built from 13 residues. In germline, CDR1 is SGHAT, CDR2 FQDESV (reference sequence). Trimming took 1 base from V and 10 from J, leaving 12 bases between them. The CDR3 region is CASSLEPGSAQYF. The CDR3 DNA reads as TGTGCCAGCAGCTTAGAGCCGGGGTCAGCGCAGTATTTT.

The chain carries TRBV6-1 and TRBJ2-4; TRBD1 might be the D (5 bases). The germline gives CDR1 MNHNS, CDR2 SASEGT. The CDR3 is made up of 16 amino acids. Trimming took 2 bases from V and 0 from J, leaving 11 bases between them. Written as DNA, the CDR3 is TGTGCCAGCAGTGAACAGGGCGAGTTAGCCAAAAACATTCAGTACTTC. As protein: CASSEQGELAKNIQYF.

DNA of the CDR3: TGCGCCAGCAGCTTGACAGGGGAATCCTACAATGAGCAGTTCTTC. It yields the protein CASSLTGESYNEQFF. This chain links TRBV5-1 with TRBJ2-1, with TRBD1 matching over 7 bases. The CDR3 contains 15 residues. Per germline, CDR1 SGHRS and CDR2 YFSETQ. Losses at the gene ends were 1 base for V and 1 base for J; bases not matched to a gene: 2.

This clone showed up just once. This rearrangement joins TRBV2 to TRBJ1-2; D is unresolved. The V and J ends lost 7 bases and 0 bases respectively, with 12 bases between them. Germline CDR1 SNHLY, CDR2 FYNNEI. The CDR3 length is 14 residues. The CDR3 spells CASIAGGSNYGYTF. The CDR3 DNA reads TGTGCCAGCATCGCAGGAGGATCTAACTATGGCTACACCTTC.

The gene calls are TRBV7-6 and TRBJ2-7; 10 bases match TRBD1. This CDR3 comprises 18 residues. The germline V gene has CDR1 SGHVS and CDR2 FNYEAQ. Trimming cost V 4 bases and J 2 bases; bases outside gene matches: 14. This chain's CDR3 is CASSSTGQGVTGTYEQYF. The DNA for the CDR3 is TGTGCCAGCAGCTCAACAGGACAGGGGGTAACGGGGACCTACGAGCAGTACTTC.

The rearrangement joins TRBV7-3 to TRBJ2-3; maybe TRBD1 (7 bases). Germline CDR1 reads SGHTA; CDR2 reads FQGTGA. Trimming left V 5 bases short and J 5 bases short, with 17 bases between. The CDR3 is 15 residues long. CDR3 sequence (DNA): TGTGCCAGCAGCCCCAGGGGGGAGAAGGAAGATACGCAGTATTTT. Its protein product is CASSPRGEKEDTQYF.

The rearrangement uses TRBV28 and TRBJ1-6, with TRBD1 matching 9 bases. The germline V gene has CDR1 MDHEN and CDR2 SYDVKM. The CDR3 is made up of 14 amino acids. V was pared by 4 bases and J by 8 bases, with 3 bases of the junction left unmatched. CDR3 amino acids: CASSSDRGYSPLHF. CDR3 in DNA: TGTGCCAGCAGTTCCGACAGGGGGTATTCACCCCTCCACTTT.

The chain recombines TRBV5-1 with TRBJ1-4; D call uncertain. Between the trimmed V and J ends, which lost 0 bases and 8 bases, there was a span of 11 bases. The CDR3 totals 14 residues. Germline CDR1 reads SGHRS; CDR2 reads YFSETQ. CDR3 loop: CASSLATTGEKLFF. The CDR3 DNA follows: TGCGCCAGCAGCTTGGCAACAACGGGGGAAAAACTGTTTTTT.

In the case of this clone: The same CDR3 arises from other DNA sequences in this sample as well. The chain links TRBV6-5 to TRBJ2-7, with 8 positions matching TRBD1. The CDR3 runs 15 residues. Losses at the gene ends were 0 bases for V and 1 base for J; bases not matched to a gene: 2. CDR1 and CDR2 from the germline V gene are MNHEY and SVGAGI. DNA of the CDR3: TGTGCCAGCAGTTACTCGGGGACAGGTTCCTACGAGCAGTACTTC. As protein: CASSYSGTGSYEQYF.

This sequence joins TRBV25-1 and TRBJ1-1; 9 bases agree with TRBD1. Germline V gene data show CDR1 as MGHDK and CDR2 as SYGVNS. With 6 bases clipped from V and 2 bases from J, the junction kept 7 bases outside the gene matches. This CDR3 region has 15 residues. CDR3 nucleotide sequence: TGTGCCAGCAGAGGGACAGGGTCTATTAACACTGAAGCTTTCTTT. Protein: CASRGTGSINTEAFF.

In nucleotides, the CDR3 is TGTGCCAGCAGCTCCCAGGGGACCTCGAACACCGGGGAGCTGTTTTTT. Translating it yields CASSSQGTSNTGELFF. The chain combines TRBV7-3 with TRBJ2-2; possibly TRBD1 for D (6 bases). With 4 bases removed from V and 0 bases from J, the gap between germline ends came to 12 bases. The CDR3 loop spans 16 amino acids. CDR1 is SGHTA and CDR2 is FQGTGA in the germline V gene.

The chain is built from TRBV7-2 and TRBJ2-7, with D perhaps TRBD2 (5 bases). V lost 5 bases and J lost 3, with 14 bases in between. There are 14 residues in the CDR3. The germline CDR1 and CDR2 sequences are SGHTA and FQGNSA. The CDR3 sequence: CASSGVTRDYEQYF. CDR3 nucleotide sequence: TGTGCCAGCAGCGGAGTGACTCGGGACTACGAGCAGTACTTC.

This chain joins TRBV29-1 and TRBJ2-1; maybe TRBD2 (6 bases). CDR1 is SQVTM and CDR2 is ANQGSEA in the germline V gene. This CDR3 has 10 residues. Trimming took off 8 bases at V and 10 bases at J, with 12 bases between the two ends. Here the CDR3 DNA reads TGCAGCATAGGGACTTTCGAGCAGTTCTTC. Its protein product is CSIGTFEQFF.

The chain joins TRBV19 to TRBJ1-2, with TRBD1 matching over 8 bases. CDR1 is LNHDA, CDR2 SQIVND, per germline (reference sequence). Trimming took 4 bases from V and 6 from J; bases not matched to a gene: 10. The CDR3 has 15 amino acids. CDR3 region: CASSTTHRGNNGYTF. The CDR3 DNA reads as TGTGCCAGTAGTACTACGCACAGGGGGAACAATGGCTACACCTTC.

The chain is built from TRBV7-2 and TRBJ1-3; D not resolved. The germline gives CDR1 SGHTA, CDR2 FQGNSA. The CDR3 is 15 amino acids. V was cut by 1 base and J by 0 bases, with 7 bases left in between. This chain's CDR3 is CASSLDRTSGNTIYF. CDR3 coding DNA: TGTGCCAGCAGCTTAGACCGTACCTCTGGAAACACCATATATTTT.

The rearrangement joins TRBV19 to TRBJ2-3; TRBD2 matches at 7 bases. V lost 5 bases, J lost 1 base, and 6 bases stayed unmatched. This CDR3 is built from 15 residues. CDR1 and CDR2 (germline): LNHDA, SQIVND (reference sequence). The CDR3 region is CASSSRGVGTDTQYF. The CDR3 nucleotides read TGTGCCAGTAGTTCCCGGGGGGTAGGCACAGATACGCAGTATTTT.

The sample holds one count of this clone. The chain employs TRBV9 and TRBJ2-7; 9 nucleotides match TRBD2. V lost 0 bases, J lost 9 bases, and 13 bases stayed unmatched. Germline values: CDR1 SGDLS, CDR2 YYNGEE. The length of the CDR3 is 16 residues. CDR3 loop: CASSVGPGAGGTVQYF. CDR3 nucleotides: TGTGCCAGCAGCGTAGGCCCGGGAGCGGGAGGTACGGTGCAGTACTTC.

The chain joins TRBV7-2 to TRBJ1-2, with 8 bases that match TRBD1. The V gene end was trimmed by 4 bases and the J gene end by 7 bases; junction bases not matched to a gene: 8. The CDR3 is 14 amino acids. Germline V gives CDR1 SGHTA, CDR2 FQGNSA. CDR3 sequence (DNA): TGTGCCAGCAGCTCGGACAGGGCTCTAAGTGGCTACACCTTC. Protein: CASSSDRALSGYTF.

This chain joins TRBV18 and TRBJ1-1; 8 bases agree with TRBD1. This CDR3 region has 13 residues. Germline V lookup: CDR1 KGHSH, CDR2 LQKENI. V was pared by 4 bases and J by 3 bases, with 1 base of the junction left unmatched. DNA of the CDR3: TGTGCCAGCTCACTGGGACAGGACACTGAAGCTTTCTTT. Protein sequence: CASSLGQDTEAFF.

This chain joins TRBV30 and TRBJ1-5; no reliable D call. V lost 1 base to trimming and J lost 0 bases, with 7 bases between them. Looked up from germline, CDR1 is GTSNPN and CDR2 is SVGIG (reference sequence). The CDR3 is 14 amino acids. CDR3 in amino acids: CAWSEGNSNQPQHF. In DNA form, the CDR3 reads TGTGCCTGGAGTGAAGGGAATAGCAATCAGCCCCAGCATTTT.

The chain carries TRBV18 and TRBJ2-2; D uncertain. This CDR3 comprises 16 residues. Germline CDR1 reads KGHSH; CDR2 reads LQKENI. V lost 0 bases and J lost 3, with 11 bases in between. The CDR3 reads CASSPPEGFHTGELFF. The CDR3 coding sequence is TGTGCCAGCTCACCACCGGAAGGGTTTCACACCGGGGAGCTGTTTTTT.

This chain's CDR3 is CASSPGQGGQPQHF. The CDR3 nucleotides are TGTGCCAGCAGTCCCGGACAGGGCGGTCAGCCCCAGCATTTT. The chain employs TRBV6-5 and TRBJ1-5; 8 positions agree with TRBD1. There are 14 residues in the CDR3. J was trimmed by 6 bases and V by 5 bases; bases with no gene match: 6. Looked up from germline, CDR1 is MNHEY and CDR2 is SVGAGI.